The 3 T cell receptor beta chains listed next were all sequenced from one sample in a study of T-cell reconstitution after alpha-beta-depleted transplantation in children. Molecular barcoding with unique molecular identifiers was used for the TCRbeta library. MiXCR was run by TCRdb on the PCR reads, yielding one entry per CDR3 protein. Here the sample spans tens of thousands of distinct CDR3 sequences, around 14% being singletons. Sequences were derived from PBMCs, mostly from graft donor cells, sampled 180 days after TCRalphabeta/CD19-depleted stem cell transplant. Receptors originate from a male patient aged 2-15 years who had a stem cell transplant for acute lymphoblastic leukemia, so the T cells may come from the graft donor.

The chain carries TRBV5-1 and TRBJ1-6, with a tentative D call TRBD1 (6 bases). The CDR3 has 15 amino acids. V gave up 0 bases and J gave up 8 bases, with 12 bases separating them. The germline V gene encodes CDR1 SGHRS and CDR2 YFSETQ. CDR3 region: CASSLVTGMDSPLHF. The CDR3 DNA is TGCGCCAGCAGCTTGGTGACAGGAATGGATTCACCCCTCCACTTT.

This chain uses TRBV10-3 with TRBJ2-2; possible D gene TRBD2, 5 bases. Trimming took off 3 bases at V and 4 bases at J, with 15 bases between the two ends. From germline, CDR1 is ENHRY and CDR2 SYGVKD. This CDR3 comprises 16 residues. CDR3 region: CAISDLGSGGTGELFF. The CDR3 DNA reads TGTGCCATCAGTGACCTGGGGAGCGGAGGCACCGGGGAGCTGTTTTTT.

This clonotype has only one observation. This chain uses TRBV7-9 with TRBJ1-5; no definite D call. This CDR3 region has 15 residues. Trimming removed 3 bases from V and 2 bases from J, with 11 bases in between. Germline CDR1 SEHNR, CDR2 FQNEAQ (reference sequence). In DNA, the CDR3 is TGTGCCAGCAGCTTCTCCGGGAGCGGCAATCAGCCCCAGCATTTT. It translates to CASSFSGSGNQPQHF.